This T cell receptor beta chain was obtained from a study of T cell responses to AZD1222 COVID-19 vaccine. Across the whole study: Doses given second, at about 4 or about 12 weeks, were pooled. Whole-study results and caveats: Spike-wide coverage was observed for vaccine-associated CD4 TCRs, with dominant responses at 160-218 and 743-854. There were mostly white British donors and more females than males, and clonal diversity was possibly underestimated. Repertoires were obtained only post-peak T cell response.

Produced via immunoSEQ multiplex PCR; TCRdb's table is partial and in-frame only. The table lists over 90,000 clones, around 90% of them singletons, with about 4.8% in the top ten. Points on this clone: The antigen remains undetermined.

The sequencing used peripheral blood, collected on day 0 of AZD1222 vaccination. The clonotype comes from an adult in good health.

The CDR3 region is CASRPTGGFGEKLFF. The CDR3 nucleotides read TGTGCCAGCCGTCCTACAGGGGGCTTTGGCGAAAAACTGTTTTTT. J is TRBJ1-4 and V is TRBV6-5; 9 bases agree with TRBD1. The CDR3 spans 15 residues. CDR1 MNHEY and CDR2 SVGAGI come from the germline V gene. V was pared by 8 bases and J by 8 bases, with 12 bases of the junction left unmatched.